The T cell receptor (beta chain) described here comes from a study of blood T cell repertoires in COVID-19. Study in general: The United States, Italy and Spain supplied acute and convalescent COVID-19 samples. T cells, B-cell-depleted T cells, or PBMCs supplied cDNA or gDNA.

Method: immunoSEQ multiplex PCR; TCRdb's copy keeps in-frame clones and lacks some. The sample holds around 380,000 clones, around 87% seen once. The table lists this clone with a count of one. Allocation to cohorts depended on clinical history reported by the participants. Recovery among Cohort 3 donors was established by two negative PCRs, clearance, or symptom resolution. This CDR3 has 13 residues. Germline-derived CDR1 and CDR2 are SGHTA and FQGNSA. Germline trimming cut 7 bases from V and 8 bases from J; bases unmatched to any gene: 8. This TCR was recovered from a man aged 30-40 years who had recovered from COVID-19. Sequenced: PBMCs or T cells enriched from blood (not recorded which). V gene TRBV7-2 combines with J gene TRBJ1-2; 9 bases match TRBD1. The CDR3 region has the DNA TGTGCCAGCACCCACCGACAGGGGGACGGCTACACCTTC. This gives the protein CASTHRQGDGYTF.